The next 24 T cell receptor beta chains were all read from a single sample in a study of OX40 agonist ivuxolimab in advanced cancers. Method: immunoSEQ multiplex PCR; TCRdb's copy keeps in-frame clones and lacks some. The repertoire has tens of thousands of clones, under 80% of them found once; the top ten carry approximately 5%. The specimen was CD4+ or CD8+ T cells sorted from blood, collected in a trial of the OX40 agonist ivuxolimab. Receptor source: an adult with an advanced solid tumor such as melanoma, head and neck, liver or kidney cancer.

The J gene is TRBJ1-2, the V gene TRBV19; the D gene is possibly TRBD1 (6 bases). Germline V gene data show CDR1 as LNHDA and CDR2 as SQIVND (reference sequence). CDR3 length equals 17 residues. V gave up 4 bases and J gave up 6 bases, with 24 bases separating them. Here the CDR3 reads CASSTGLGTRAIHGYTF. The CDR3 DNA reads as TGTGCCAGTAGTACCGGACTCGGGACACGGGCTATTCATGGCTACACCTTC.

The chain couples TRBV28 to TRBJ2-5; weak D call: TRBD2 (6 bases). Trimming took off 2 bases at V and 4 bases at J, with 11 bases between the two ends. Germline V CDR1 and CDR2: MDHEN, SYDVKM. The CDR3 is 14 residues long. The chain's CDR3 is CASSLIGGPETQYF. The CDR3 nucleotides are TGTGCCAGCAGTTTAATCGGGGGACCAGAGACCCAGTACTTC.

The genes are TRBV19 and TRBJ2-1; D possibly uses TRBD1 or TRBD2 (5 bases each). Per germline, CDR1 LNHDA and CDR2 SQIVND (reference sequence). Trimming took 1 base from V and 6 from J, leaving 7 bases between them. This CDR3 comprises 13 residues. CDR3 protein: CASSIGDRNEQFF. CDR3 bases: TGTGCCAGTAGTATAGGGGACCGCAATGAGCAGTTCTTC. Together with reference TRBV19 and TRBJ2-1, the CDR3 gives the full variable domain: DGGITQSPKYLFRKEGQNVTLSCEQNLNHDAMYWYRQDPGQGLRLIYYSQIVNDFQKGDIAEGYSVSREKKESFPLTVTSAQKNPTAFYLCASSIGDRNEQFFGPGTRLTVL.

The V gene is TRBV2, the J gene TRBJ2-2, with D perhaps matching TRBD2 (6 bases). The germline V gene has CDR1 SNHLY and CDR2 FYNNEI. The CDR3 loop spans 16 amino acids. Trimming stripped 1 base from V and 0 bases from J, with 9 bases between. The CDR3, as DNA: TGTGCCAGCAGTGAAGGGAGGGCGTCGAACACCGGGGAGCTGTTTTTT. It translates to CASSEGRASNTGELFF.

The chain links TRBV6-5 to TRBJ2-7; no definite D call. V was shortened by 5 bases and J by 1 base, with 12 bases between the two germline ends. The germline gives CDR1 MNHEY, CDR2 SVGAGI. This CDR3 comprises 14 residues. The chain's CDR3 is CASSQTWESYEQYF. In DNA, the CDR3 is TGTGCCAGCAGTCAGACATGGGAATCCTACGAGCAGTACTTC.

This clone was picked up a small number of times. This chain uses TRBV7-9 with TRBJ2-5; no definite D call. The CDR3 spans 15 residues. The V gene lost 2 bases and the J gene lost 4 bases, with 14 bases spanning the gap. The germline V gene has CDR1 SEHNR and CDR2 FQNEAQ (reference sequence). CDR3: CASSLRVSASETQYF. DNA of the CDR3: TGTGCCAGCAGCTTACGCGTGTCAGCCTCAGAGACCCAGTACTTC. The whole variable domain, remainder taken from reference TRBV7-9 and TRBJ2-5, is DTGVSQNPRHKITKRGQNVTFRCDPISEHNRLYWYRQTLGQGPEFLTYFQNEAQLEKSRLLSDRFSAERPKGSFSTLEIQRTEQGDSAMYLCASSLRVSASETQYFGPGTRLLVL.

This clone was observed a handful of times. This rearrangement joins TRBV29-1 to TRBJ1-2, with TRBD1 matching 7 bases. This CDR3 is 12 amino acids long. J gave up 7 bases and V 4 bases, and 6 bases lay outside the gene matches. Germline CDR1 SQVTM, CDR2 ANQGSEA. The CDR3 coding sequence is TGCAGCGTTGCCGACAGGGATCGTGGCTACACCTTC. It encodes CSVADRDRGYTF.

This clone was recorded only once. CDR3 sequence (DNA): TGCAGCGTTGATCCAGGGGGAGGAAACACCATATATTTT. The encoded protein is CSVDPGGGNTIYF. The rearrangement links TRBV29-1 to TRBJ1-3; 7 nucleotides match TRBD1. The CDR3 totals 13 residues. The ends lost 3 bases at V and 4 bases at J; junction bases unmatched: 3. Per germline, CDR1 SQVTM and CDR2 ANQGSEA.

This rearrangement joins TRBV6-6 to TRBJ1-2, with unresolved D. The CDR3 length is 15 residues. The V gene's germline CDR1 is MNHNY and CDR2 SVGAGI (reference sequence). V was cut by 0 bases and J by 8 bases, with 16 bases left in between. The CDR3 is CASSYSTATYGGYTF. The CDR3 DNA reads TGTGCCAGCAGTTACTCGACGGCCACCTATGGCGGCTACACCTTC.

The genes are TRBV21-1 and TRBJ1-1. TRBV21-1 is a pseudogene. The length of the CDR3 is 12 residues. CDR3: CARTAGGRVAFF. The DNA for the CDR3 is TGTGCCAGGACGGCGGGGGGCCGCGTAGCTTTCTTT.

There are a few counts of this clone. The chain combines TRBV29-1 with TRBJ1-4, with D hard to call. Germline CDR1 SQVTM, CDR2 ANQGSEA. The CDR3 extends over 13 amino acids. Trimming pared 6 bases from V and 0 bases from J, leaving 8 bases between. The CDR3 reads CSVEVATNEKLFF. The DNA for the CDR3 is TGCAGCGTGGAGGTAGCAACTAATGAAAAACTGTTTTTT.

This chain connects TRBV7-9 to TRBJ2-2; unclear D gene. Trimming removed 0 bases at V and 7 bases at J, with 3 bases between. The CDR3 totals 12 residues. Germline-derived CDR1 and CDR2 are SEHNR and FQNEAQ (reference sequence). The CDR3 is CASSLAVGELFF. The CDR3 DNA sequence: TGTGCCAGCAGCTTAGCGGTCGGGGAGCTGTTTTTT.

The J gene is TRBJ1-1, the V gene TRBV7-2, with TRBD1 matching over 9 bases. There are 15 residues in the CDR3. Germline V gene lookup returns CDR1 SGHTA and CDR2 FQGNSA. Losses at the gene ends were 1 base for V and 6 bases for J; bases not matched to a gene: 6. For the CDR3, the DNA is TGTGCCAGCAGCTTAGGTGACAGGGGGACGGCTGAAGCTTTCTTT. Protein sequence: CASSLGDRGTAEAFF.

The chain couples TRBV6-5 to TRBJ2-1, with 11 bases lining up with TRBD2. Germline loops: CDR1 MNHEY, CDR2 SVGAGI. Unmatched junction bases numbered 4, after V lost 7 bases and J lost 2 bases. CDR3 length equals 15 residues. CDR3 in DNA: TGTGCCAGCAATTTAGCGGGAGGGCCCTACAATGAGCAGTTCTTC. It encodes CASNLAGGPYNEQFF.

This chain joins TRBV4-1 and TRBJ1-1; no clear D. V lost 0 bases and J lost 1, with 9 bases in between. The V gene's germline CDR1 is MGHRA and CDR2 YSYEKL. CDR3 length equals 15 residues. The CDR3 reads CASSQEGRGNTEAFF. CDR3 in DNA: TGCGCCAGCAGCCAAGAAGGGCGGGGGAACACTGAAGCTTTCTTT.

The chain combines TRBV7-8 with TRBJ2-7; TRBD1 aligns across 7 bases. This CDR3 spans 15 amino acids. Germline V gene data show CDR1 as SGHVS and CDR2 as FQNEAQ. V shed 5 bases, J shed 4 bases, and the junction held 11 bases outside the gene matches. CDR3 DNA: TGTGCCAGCAGCGCCCCTCCCGGGACAGTATACGAGCAGTACTTC. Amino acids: CASSAPPGTVYEQYF.

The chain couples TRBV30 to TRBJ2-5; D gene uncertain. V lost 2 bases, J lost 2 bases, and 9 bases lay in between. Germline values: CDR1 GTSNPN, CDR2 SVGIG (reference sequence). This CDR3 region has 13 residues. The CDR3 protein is CAWSPTVQETQYF. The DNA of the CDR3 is TGTGCCTGGAGTCCGACGGTACAAGAGACCCAGTACTTC. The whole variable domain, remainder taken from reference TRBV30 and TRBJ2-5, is SQTIHQWPATLVQPVGSPLSLECTVEGTSNPNLYWYRQAAGRGLQLLFYSVGIGQISSEVPQNLSASRPQDRQFILSSKKLLLSDSGFYLCAWSPTVQETQYFGPGTRLLVL.

This chain's CDR3 is CASSFGGPYNEQFF. CDR3 in DNA: TGCGCCAGCAGCTTTGGGGGACCTTACAATGAGCAGTTCTTC. The chain recombines TRBV5-1 with TRBJ2-1; D assignment may be TRBD1 or TRBD2 (5 bases each). The CDR3 has 14 residues. Trimming left V 2 bases short and J 4 bases short, with 10 bases between. Germline loops: CDR1 SGHRS, CDR2 YFSETQ.

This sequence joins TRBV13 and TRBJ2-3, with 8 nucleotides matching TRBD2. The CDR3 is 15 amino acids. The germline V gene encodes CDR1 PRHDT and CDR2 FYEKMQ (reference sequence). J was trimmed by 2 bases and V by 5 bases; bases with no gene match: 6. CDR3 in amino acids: CASSRAGEITDTQYF. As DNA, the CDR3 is TGTGCCAGCAGCCGAGCGGGGGAGATCACAGATACGCAGTATTTT.

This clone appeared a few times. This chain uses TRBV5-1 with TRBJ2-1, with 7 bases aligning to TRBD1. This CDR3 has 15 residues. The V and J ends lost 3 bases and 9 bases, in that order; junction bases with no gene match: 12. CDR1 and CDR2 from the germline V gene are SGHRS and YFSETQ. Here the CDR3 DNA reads TGCGCCAGCAGCTCGACAGGGATACAAGTGGGTGAGCAGTTCTTC. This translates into CASSSTGIQVGEQFF.

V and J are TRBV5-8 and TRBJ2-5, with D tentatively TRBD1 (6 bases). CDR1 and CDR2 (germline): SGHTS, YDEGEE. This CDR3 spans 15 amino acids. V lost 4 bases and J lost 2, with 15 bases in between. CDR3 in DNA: TGTGCCAGCAGCCTACTAGGACAGAAACAAGAGACCCAGTACTTC. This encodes CASSLLGQKQETQYF.

The CDR3 DNA reads TGTGCCAGCAGCTCCTCAGGGAGGCCCACAGATACGCAGTATTTT. Encoded protein: CASSSSGRPTDTQYF. This chain links TRBV13 with TRBJ2-3; tentative D call: TRBD2 (6 bases). Germline V lookup: CDR1 PRHDT, CDR2 FYEKMQ (reference sequence). Between the trimmed V and J ends, which lost 4 bases and 2 bases, there was a span of 13 bases. The CDR3 is 15 amino acids.

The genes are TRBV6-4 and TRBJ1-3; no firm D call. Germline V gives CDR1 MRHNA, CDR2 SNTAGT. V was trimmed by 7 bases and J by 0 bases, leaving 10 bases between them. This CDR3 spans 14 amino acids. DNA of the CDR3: TGTGCCAGCATAGGACCGAGCTCTGGAAACACCATATATTTT. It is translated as CASIGPSSGNTIYF.

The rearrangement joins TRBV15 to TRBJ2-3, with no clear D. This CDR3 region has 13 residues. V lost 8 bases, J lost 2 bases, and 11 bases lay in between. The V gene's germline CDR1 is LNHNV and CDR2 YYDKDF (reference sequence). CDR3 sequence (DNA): TGTGCCACCGGTTCTGCCTCCACAGATACGCAGTATTTT. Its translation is CATGSASTDTQYF. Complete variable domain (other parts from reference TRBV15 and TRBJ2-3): DAMVIQNPRYQVTQFGKPVTLSCSQTLNHNVMYWYQQKSSQAPKLLFHYYDKDFNNEADTPDNFQSRRPNTSFCFLDIRSPGLGDTAMYLCATGSASTDTQYFGPGTRLTVL.